This T cell receptor (beta chain) was documented in a study of T cells after yellow fever vaccination. UMIs and a universal primer site were added when TCR cDNA was made by 5'RACE template switching. TCRdb processed the 5' RACE reads anew with MiXCR; each CDR3 protein has one entry. The table includes around 360,000 distinct CDR3 sequences, 11% detected once. This clonotype was detected only a few times. Trimming cost V 0 bases and J 3 bases, with 10 bases left between them. The CDR3 spans 15 residues. Germline lookup yields CDR1 SGDLS and CDR2 YYNGEE. This TCR derives from a man aged 18 to 29 who received the YFV17D yellow fever vaccine. The sample consisted of PBMCs, taken on the day of the first yellow fever vaccination. The chain joins TRBV9 to TRBJ2-1; D might be TRBD2 (6 bases). The CDR3 nucleotides read TGTGCCAGCAGCGTAGGGGGGGAGGTCTACAATGAGCAGTTCTTC. It encodes CASSVGGEVYNEQFF.